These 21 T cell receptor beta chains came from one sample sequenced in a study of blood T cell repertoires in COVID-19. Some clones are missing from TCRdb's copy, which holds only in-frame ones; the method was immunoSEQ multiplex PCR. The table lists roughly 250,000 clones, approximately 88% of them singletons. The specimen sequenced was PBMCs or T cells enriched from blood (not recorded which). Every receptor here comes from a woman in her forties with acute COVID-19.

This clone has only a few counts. The CDR3 DNA sequence: TGTGCCAGCAGCTTAGATACGGCAGCGAGAGGCTCCTATAATTCACCCCTCCACTTT. Its protein product is CASSLDTAARGSYNSPLHF. The chain is built from TRBV7-9 and TRBJ1-6; D gene unclear. Germline V gene data show CDR1 as SEHNR and CDR2 as FQNEAQ (reference sequence). The V end was cut by 1 base, the J end by 0 bases, with 16 bases between. The CDR3 spans 19 residues.

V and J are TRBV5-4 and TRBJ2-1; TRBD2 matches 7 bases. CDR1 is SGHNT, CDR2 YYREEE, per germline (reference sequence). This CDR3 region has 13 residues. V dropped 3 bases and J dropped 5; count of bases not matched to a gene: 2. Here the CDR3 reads CASSSLADNEQFF. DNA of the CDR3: TGTGCCAGCAGCTCGCTAGCGGACAATGAGCAGTTCTTC. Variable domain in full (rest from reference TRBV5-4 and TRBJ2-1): ETGVTQSPTHLIKTRGQQVTLRCSSQSGHNTVSWYQQALGQGPQFIFQYYREEENGRGNFPPRFSGLQFPNYSSELNVNALELDDSALYLCASSSLADNEQFFGPGTRLTVL.

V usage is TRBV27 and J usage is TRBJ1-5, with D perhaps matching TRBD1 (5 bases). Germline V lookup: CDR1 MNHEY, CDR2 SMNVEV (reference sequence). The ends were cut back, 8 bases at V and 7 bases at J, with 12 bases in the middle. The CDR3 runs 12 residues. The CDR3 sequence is CASGAGKQPQHF. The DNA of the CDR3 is TGTGCCAGCGGGGCAGGGAAACAGCCCCAGCATTTT.

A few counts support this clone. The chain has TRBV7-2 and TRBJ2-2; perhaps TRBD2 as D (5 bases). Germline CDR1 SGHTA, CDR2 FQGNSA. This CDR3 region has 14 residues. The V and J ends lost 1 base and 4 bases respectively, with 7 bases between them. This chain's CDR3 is CASSLDGVTGELFF. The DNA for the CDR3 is TGTGCCAGCAGCTTAGACGGGGTCACCGGGGAGCTGTTTTTT. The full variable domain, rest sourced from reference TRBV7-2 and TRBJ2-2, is GAGVSQSPSNKVTEKGKDVELRCDPISGHTALYWYRQSLGQGLEFLIYFQGNSAPDKSGLPSDRFSAERTGGSVSTLTIQRTQQEDSAVYLCASSLDGVTGELFFGEGSRLTVL.

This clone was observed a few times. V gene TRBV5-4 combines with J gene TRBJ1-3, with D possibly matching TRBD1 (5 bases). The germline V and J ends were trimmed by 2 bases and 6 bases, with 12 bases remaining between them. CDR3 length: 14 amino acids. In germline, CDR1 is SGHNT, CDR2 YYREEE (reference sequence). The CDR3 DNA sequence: TGTGCCAGCAGCTTAGCAGGGCTTGTAAACACCATATATTTT. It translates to CASSLAGLVNTIYF.

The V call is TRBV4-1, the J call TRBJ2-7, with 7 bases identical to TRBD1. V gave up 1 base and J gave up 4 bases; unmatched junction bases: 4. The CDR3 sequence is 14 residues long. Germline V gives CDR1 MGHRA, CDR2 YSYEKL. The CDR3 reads CASSQAGGPYEQYF. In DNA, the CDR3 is TGCGCCAGCAGCCAAGCAGGGGGTCCTTACGAGCAGTACTTC.

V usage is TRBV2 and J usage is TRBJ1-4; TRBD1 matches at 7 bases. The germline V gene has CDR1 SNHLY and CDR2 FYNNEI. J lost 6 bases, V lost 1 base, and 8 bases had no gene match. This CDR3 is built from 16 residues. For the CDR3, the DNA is TGTGCCAGCAGTGAAGTTAGCACAGGGGTTGATGAAAAACTGTTTTTT. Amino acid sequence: CASSEVSTGVDEKLFF.

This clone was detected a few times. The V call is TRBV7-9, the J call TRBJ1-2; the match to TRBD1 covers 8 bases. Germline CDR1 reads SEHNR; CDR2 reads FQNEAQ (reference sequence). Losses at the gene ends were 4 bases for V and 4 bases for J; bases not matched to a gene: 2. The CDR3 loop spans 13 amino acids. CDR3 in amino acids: CASSSTGGYGYTF. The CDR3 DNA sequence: TGTGCCAGCAGCTCTACAGGGGGCTATGGCTACACCTTC.

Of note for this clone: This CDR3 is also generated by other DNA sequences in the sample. The CDR3 here is CAWSRGNEQYV. DNA for the CDR3: TGTGCCTGGTCCCGAGGGAACGAGCAGTACGTC. The chain joins TRBV30 to TRBJ2-7; perhaps TRBD2 as D (5 bases). Germline V lookup: CDR1 GTSNPN, CDR2 SVGIG (reference sequence). This CDR3 is built from 11 residues. The V end lost 5 bases, the J end lost 5 bases, and 10 bases lay between the germline ends.

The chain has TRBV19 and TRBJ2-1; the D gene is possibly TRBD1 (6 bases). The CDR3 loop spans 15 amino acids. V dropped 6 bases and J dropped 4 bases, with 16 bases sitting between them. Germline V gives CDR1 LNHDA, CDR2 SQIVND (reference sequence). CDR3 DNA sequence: TGTGCCAGTAGCACGACCTTGACAGGTTACAATGAGCAGTTCTTC. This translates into CASSTTLTGYNEQFF.

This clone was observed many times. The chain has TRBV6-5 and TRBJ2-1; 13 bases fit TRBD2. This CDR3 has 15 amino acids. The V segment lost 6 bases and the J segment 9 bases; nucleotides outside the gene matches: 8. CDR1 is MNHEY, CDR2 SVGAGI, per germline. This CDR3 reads CASSLTSGRLGEQFF. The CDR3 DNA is TGTGCCAGCAGCTTGACTAGCGGGAGGTTAGGTGAGCAGTTCTTC.

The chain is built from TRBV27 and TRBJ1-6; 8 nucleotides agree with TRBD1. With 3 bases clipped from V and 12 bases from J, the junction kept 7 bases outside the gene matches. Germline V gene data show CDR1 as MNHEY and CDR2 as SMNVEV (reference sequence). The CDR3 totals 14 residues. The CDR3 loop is CASSFSGQGLPLHF. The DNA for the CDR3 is TGTGCCAGCAGTTTCTCTGGACAGGGCTTACCCCTCCACTTT.

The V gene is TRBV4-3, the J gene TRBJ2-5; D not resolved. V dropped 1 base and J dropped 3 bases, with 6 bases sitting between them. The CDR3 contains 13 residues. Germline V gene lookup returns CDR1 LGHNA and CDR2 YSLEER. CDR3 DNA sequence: TGCGCCAGCAGCCAAGCTGAGAAAGAGACCCAGTACTTC. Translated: CASSQAEKETQYF.

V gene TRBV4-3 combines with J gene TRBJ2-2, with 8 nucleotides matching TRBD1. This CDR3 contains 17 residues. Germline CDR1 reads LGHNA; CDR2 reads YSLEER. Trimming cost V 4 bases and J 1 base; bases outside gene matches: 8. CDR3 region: CASSPLTGTGNTGELFF. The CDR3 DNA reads TGCGCCAGCAGCCCCCTAACCGGGACAGGGAACACCGGGGAGCTGTTTTTT.

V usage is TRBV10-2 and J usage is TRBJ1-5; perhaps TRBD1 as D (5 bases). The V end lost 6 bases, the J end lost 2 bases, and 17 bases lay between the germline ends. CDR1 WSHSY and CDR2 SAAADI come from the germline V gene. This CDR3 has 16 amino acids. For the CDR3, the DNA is TGCGCCAGCAGCCGAGGCAGGGATGACGGCAATCAGCCCCAGCATTTT. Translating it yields CASSRGRDDGNQPQHF.

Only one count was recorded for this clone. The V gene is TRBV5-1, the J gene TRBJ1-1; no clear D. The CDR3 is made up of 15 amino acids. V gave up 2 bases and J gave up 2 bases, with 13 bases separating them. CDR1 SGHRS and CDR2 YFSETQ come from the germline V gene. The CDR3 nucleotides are TGCGCCAGCAGCTTAAACCCCGACACCAACACTGAAGCTTTCTTT. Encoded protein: CASSLNPDTNTEAFF.

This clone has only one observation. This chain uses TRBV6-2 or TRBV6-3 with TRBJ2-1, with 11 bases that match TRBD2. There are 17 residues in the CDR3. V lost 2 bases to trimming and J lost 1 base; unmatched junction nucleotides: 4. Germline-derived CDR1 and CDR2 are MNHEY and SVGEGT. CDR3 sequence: CASSYPSGRPSYNEQFF. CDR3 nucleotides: TGTGCCAGCAGTTACCCTAGCGGGAGGCCTTCCTACAATGAGCAGTTCTTC.

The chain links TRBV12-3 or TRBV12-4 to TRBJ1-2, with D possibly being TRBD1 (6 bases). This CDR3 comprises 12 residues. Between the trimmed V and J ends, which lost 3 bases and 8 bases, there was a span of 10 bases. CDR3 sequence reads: CASSLGQSGYTF. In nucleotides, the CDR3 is TGTGCCAGCAGTTTGGGACAAAGCGGCTACACCTTC.

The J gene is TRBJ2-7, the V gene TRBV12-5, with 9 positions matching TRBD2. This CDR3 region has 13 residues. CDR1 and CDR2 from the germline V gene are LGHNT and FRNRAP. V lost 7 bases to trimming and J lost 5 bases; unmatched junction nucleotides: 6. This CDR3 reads CASAPRTSDEQYV. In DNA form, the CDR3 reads TGTGCTAGTGCGCCCCGGACTAGCGACGAGCAGTACGTC.

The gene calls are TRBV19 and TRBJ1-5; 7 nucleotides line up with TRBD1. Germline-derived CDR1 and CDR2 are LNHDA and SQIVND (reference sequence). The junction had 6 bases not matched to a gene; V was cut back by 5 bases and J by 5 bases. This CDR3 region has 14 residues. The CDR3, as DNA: TGTGCCAGTAGTGTAACAGGGGTTGATCAGCCCCAGCATTTT. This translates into CASSVTGVDQPQHF.

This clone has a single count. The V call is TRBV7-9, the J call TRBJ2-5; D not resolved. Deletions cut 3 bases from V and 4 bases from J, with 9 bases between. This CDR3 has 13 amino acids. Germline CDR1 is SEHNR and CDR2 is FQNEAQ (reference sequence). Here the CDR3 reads CASSFLPGETQYF. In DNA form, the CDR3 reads TGTGCCAGCAGCTTCCTCCCGGGAGAGACCCAGTACTTC.